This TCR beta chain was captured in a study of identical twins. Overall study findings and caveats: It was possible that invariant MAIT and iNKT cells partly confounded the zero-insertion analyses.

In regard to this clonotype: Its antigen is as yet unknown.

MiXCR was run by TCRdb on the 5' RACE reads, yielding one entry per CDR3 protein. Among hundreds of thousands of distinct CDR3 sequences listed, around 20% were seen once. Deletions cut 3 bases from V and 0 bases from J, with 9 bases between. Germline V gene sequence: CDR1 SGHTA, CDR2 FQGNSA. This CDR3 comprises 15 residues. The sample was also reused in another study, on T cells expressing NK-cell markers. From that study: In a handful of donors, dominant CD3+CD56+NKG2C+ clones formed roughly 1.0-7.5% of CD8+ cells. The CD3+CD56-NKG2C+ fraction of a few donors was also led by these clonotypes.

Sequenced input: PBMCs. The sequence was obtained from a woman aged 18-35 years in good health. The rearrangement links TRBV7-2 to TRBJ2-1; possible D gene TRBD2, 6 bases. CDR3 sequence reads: CASSFPGGSYNEQFF. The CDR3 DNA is TGTGCCAGCAGCTTCCCCGGGGGCTCCTACAATGAGCAGTTCTTC. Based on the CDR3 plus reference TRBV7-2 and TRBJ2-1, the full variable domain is GAGVSQSPSNKVTEKGKDVELRCDPISGHTALYWYRQSLGQGLEFLIYFQGNSAPDKSGLPSDRFSAERTGGSVSTLTIQRTQQEDSAVYLCASSFPGGSYNEQFFGPGTRLTVL.